The clone carrying this TCR beta chain was seen many times. The sample is drawn from a study of T-cell reconstitution after alpha-beta-depleted transplantation in children. The TCRbeta library incorporated unique molecular identifiers. Each CDR3 protein gets one entry after TCRdb re-called the PCR reads with MiXCR. The table records roughly 350,000 distinct CDR3 sequences, 10% of them present only once. This clonotype originated in a human donor who donated a stem cell graft to a child with acute lymphoblastic leukemia. Sequencing was performed on PBMCs from the stem cell graft donor, taken from the stem cell graft.

The CDR3 sequence is CASSFGQPFSGNTIYF. CDR3 nucleotide sequence: TGTGCCAGCAGTTTCGGGCAACCATTCTCTGGAAACACCATATATTTT. This chain uses TRBV28 with TRBJ1-3; D unresolved. The V and J ends lost 3 bases and 0 bases respectively, with 12 bases between them. Germline-derived CDR1 and CDR2 are MDHEN and SYDVKM. This CDR3 comprises 16 residues.